Only one count was recorded for the clone carrying this T cell receptor (beta chain). The sample belongs to a study of blood T cell repertoires in COVID-19. Study summary: Specimens from acute and convalescent COVID-19 originated in the United States, Italy and Spain.

The germline gives CDR1 MNHEY, CDR2 SMNVEV (reference sequence). The CDR3 has 15 amino acids. V was pared by 5 bases and J by 5 bases, with 4 bases of the junction left unmatched. Source study methods: It was from reference gene primer amplification that nucleated cell counts were estimated. Assay used: immunoSEQ multiplex PCR; TCRdb lists only in-frame clones, some missing. V, J and clone size reflect that table, while D and trimming were determined from the DNA. The table has under 400,000 clones, approximately 86% seen once; the top ten hold approximately 4%. This rearrangement joins TRBV27 to TRBJ2-1, with 12 bases aligning to TRBD2. This sequence was found in a woman in her 40s with acute COVID-19. Sequenced: PBMCs or T cells enriched from blood (not recorded which). CDR3 residues: CASSIGTSGHNEQFF. In DNA, the CDR3 is TGTGCCAGCAGTATCGGGACTAGCGGGCACAATGAGCAGTTCTTC.